Only a few counts were recorded for the clone carrying this T cell receptor beta chain. CDR1 is DFQATT and CDR2 is SNEGSKA in the germline V gene (reference sequence). Trimming took 3 bases from V and 3 from J, leaving 18 bases between them. This CDR3 is built from 16 residues. The source of the sample is a study of T-cell reconstitution after alpha-beta-depleted transplantation in children. The TCRbeta library incorporated unique molecular identifiers. Each CDR3 protein is one row after TCRdb ran MiXCR on the PCR reads. The data contain 450,000 to 550,000 distinct CDR3 sequences, roughly 10% of them seen just once; the ten biggest clones take up less than 15%.

This sample comprised PBMCs, mostly from graft donor cells, obtained 180 days after TCRalphabeta/CD19-depleted stem cell transplant. The receptor was isolated from a female patient younger than 10 who had a stem cell transplant for aplastic anemia, so the T cells may come from the graft donor. The rearrangement links TRBV20-1 to TRBJ2-4; D could derive from TRBD1 or TRBD2 (5 bases each). CDR3 nucleotides: TGCAGTGCTAGTAGCACAAGGGACCACTTCAAAAACATTCAGTACTTC. Translated: CSASSTRDHFKNIQYF.